These 7 T cell receptor beta chains were all obtained from the same sample, sequenced in a study of T cell responses to AZD1222 COVID-19 vaccine. Clones were read by immunoSEQ multiplex PCR, and TCRdb kept only the in-frame ones, dropping some. Here the sample spans tens of thousands of clones, approximately 90% being singletons. Source: peripheral blood, taken 28 days after the second AZD1222 dose. All receptors come from an adult who received the AZD1222 COVID-19 vaccine.

This clone came up once. The genes are TRBV7-9 and TRBJ1-2; D unclear. CDR1 is SEHNR and CDR2 is FQNEAQ in the germline V gene (reference sequence). CDR3 size: 13 residues. Trimming stripped 5 bases from V and 5 bases from J, with 12 bases between. The CDR3 bases are TGTGCCAGCAGCCACCCGATTGGTTATGGCTACACCTTC. The encoded protein is CASSHPIGYGYTF.

The V and J genes are TRBV27 and TRBJ1-5, with 8 bases matching TRBD1. V lost 3 bases to trimming and J lost 9 bases; unmatched junction nucleotides: 7. This CDR3 contains 14 residues. CDR1 is MNHEY, CDR2 SMNVEV, per germline (reference sequence). As DNA, the CDR3 is TGTGCCAGCAGTTTTGGGCAGGGGGCAGGGCCCCAGCATTTT. Its translation is CASSFGQGAGPQHF.

The chain links TRBV7-6 to TRBJ1-2; 10 nucleotides match TRBD1. CDR3 length: 19 residues. Germline loops: CDR1 SGHVS, CDR2 FNYEAQ. Trimming cost V 1 base and J 4 bases; bases outside gene matches: 15. CDR3 sequence (DNA): TGTGCCAGCAGCTTAGATAGGGGGACAGGGGTCTCGACCTCCTATGGCTACACCTTC. This translates into CASSLDRGTGVSTSYGYTF.

V is TRBV18 and J is TRBJ1-5, with D perhaps TRBD1 (5 bases). Between the trimmed V and J ends, which lost 2 bases and 3 bases, there was a span of 17 bases. Germline-derived CDR1 and CDR2 are KGHSH and LQKENI. CDR3 length: 17 residues. CDR3 sequence: CASSPGQRGGNNQPQHF. CDR3 nucleotides: TGTGCCAGCTCACCAGGTCAGCGCGGGGGGAACAATCAGCCCCAGCATTTT.

In its sample, this clone was seen once. V gene TRBV27 combines with J gene TRBJ2-5, with D possibly matching TRBD1 (6 bases). The length of the CDR3 is 13 residues. Germline lookup yields CDR1 MNHEY and CDR2 SMNVEV (reference sequence). V was cut by 8 bases and J by 2 bases, with 12 bases left in between. DNA for the CDR3: TGTGCCAGCTACAGGGTTATACAAGAGACCCAGTACTTC. Translation: CASYRVIQETQYF.

This clone was seen once. The chain employs TRBV3-1 (or the pseudogene TRBV3-2) and TRBJ1-2; D is possibly TRBD1 (6 bases). CDR3 length equals 12 residues. Trimming removed 5 bases at V and 6 bases at J, with 10 bases between. Germline CDR1 and CDR2: LGHDT and YNNKEL (reference sequence). CDR3 protein: CASSLTGNGYTF. The CDR3 DNA is TGTGCCAGCAGCTTAACAGGGAATGGCTACACCTTC.

The V and J genes are TRBV29-1 and TRBJ1-2; no clear D. Trimming pared 5 bases from V and 8 bases from J, leaving 15 bases between. CDR1 is SQVTM and CDR2 is ANQGSEA in the germline V gene. The CDR3 contains 12 residues. The CDR3 region has the DNA TGCAGCGTTCCAAGCTCGCTCGGGGGCTACACCTTC. It specifies CSVPSSLGGYTF.